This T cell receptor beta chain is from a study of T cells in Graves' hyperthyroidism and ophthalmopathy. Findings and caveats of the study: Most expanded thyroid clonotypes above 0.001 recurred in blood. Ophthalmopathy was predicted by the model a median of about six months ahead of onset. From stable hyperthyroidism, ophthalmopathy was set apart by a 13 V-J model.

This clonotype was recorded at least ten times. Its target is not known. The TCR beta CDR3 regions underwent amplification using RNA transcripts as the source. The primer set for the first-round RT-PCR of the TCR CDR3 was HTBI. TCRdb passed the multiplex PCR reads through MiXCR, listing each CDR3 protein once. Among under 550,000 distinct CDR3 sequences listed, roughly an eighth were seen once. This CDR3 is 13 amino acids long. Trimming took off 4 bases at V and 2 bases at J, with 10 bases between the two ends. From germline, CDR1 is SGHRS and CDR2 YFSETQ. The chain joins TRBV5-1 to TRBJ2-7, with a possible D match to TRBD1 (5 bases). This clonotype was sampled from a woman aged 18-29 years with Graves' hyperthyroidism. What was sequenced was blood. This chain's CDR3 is CASSPTTAYEQYF. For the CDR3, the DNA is TGCGCCAGCAGCCCGACGACAGCCTACGAGCAGTACTTC. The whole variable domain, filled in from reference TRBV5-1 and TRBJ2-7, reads KAGVTQTPRYLIKTRGQQVTLSCSPISGHRSVSWYQQTPGQGLQFLFEYFSETQRNKGNFPGRFSGRQFSNSRSEMNVSTLELGDSALYLCASSPTTAYEQYFGPGTRLTVT.